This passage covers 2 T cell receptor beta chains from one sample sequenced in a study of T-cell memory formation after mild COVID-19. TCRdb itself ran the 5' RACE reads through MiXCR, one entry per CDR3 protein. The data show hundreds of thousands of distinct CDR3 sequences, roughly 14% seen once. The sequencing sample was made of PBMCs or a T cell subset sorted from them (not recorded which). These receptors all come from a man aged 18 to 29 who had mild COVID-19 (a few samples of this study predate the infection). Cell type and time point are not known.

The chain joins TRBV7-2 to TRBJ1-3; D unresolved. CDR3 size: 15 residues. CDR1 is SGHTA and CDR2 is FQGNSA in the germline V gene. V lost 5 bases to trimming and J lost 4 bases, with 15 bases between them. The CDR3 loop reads CASSPPSLSGNTIYF. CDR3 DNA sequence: TGTGCCAGCAGCCCGCCGAGCCTTTCCGGAAACACCATATATTTT.

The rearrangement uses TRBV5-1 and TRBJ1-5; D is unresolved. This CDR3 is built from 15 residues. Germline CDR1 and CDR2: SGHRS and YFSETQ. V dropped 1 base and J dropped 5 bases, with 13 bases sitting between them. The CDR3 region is CASSLNGRRHQPQHF. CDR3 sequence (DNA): TGCGCCAGCAGCTTGAACGGGCGCAGGCATCAGCCCCAGCATTTT.